The rows below give T cell receptor beta chains drawn from one sample of a study of beta chain features in type 1 diabetes. The method was immunoSEQ multiplex PCR; TCRdb's version includes in-frame clones alone and lacks a portion of them. The sample lists about 700,000 clones, 13% occurring once. Sequenced: naive CD4+ T cells from blood. All receptors come from a man in his late teens or twenties with type 1 diabetes. Each CDR3 is given with its conserved first and last residue. Fields, in order: V gene, J gene, D gene, clone size, CDR3 protein, CDR3 DNA. D genes are given only for firm matches. Size is stated for part of the rows, as once, few or many counts, or as a class when the clone is expanded.

TRBV15	TRBJ2-1	TRBD1	NA	CATGQGAPNEQFF	TGTGCCACCGGACAGGGGGCGCCCAATGAGCAGTTCTTC
TRBV6-1	TRBJ1-2	NA	few	CASSGTGSANYGYTF	TGTGCCAGCAGTGGAACAGGGTCAGCTAACTATGGCTACACCTTC
TRBV28	TRBJ1-2	NA	once	CASSPPTGNYGYTF	TGTGCCAGCAGCCCCCCGACGGGGAACTATGGCTACACCTTC
TRBV28	TRBJ2-1	NA	NA	CASSFDGGASNEQFF	TGTGCCAGCAGTTTTGACGGGGGCGCGTCCAATGAGCAGTTCTTC
TRBV7-2	TRBJ2-5	NA	few	CASSLWSGGQETQYF	TGTGCCAGCAGCTTATGGAGTGGCGGCCAAGAGACCCAGTACTTC
TRBV2	TRBJ2-3	TRBD2	NA	CASSYSGGATDTQYF	TGTGCCAGCAGTTATAGCGGGGGGGCAACAGATACGCAGTATTTT
TRBV10-3	TRBJ1-5	NA	NA	CAISEGSSRQPQHF	TGTGCCATCAGTGAGGGGAGCTCGCGGCAGCCCCAGCATTTT
TRBV18	TRBJ2-6	TRBD1	NA	CASSPGQEFGANVLTF	TGTGCCAGCTCGCCGGGACAGGAATTTGGGGCCAACGTCCTGACTTTC
TRBV6-5	TRBJ2-4	TRBD2	few	CASSLRGGRQNIQYF	TGTGCCAGCTCTCTCCGGGGGGGCCGGCAAAACATTCAGTACTTC
TRBV6-5	TRBJ2-2	NA	few	CASSYSYFTGELFF	TGTGCCAGCAGTTACTCGTATTTCACCGGGGAGCTGTTTTTT
TRBV2	TRBJ1-2	NA	NA	CASSRWGLNYGYTF	TGTGCCAGCAGTCGTTGGGGCCTAAACTATGGCTACACCTTC
TRBV5-4	TRBJ2-1	NA	few	CASSYKGRAQSEQFF	TGTGCCAGCAGCTACAAGGGACGGGCGCAGAGTGAGCAGTTCTTC
TRBV7-9	TRBJ2-3	TRBD1	few	CASSPRGQGSSSTDTQYF	TGTGCCAGCAGCCCAAGAGGACAGGGTAGTTCTAGCACAGATACGCAGTATTTT
TRBV7-8	TRBJ2-3	TRBD2	few	CASSPLVSGGALADTQYF	TGTGCCAGCAGCCCCCTAGTTAGCGGGGGGGCCCTTGCAGATACGCAGTATTTT
TRBV5-4	TRBJ1-4	TRBD1	NA	CASSTAGGAEKLFF	TGTGCCAGCAGCACTGCAGGGGGAGCTGAAAAACTGTTTTTT
TRBV10-3	TRBJ1-1	NA	NA	CAISESELLMNTEAFF	TGTGCCATCAGTGAGTCAGAGCTACTAATGAACACTGAAGCTTTCTTT
TRBV7-9	TRBJ2-2	NA	few	CASSLSGTSNTGELFF	TGTGCCAGCAGCTTATCGGGGACATCGAACACCGGGGAGCTGTTTTTT
TRBV7-7	TRBJ2-1	TRBD2	NA	CASSSGLAGGREQFF	TGTGCTAGCAGCTCGGGACTAGCGGGGGGCCGTGAGCAGTTCTTC
TRBV30	TRBJ1-2	NA	NA	CAWVGGPADGYTF	TGTGCCTGGGTGGGGGGCCCAGCCGATGGCTACACCTTC
TRBV30	TRBJ1-1	NA	few	CAWSGGYEAFF	TGTGCCTGGTCTGGCGGCTATGAAGCTTTCTTT
TRBV6-5	TRBJ1-1	TRBD1	NA	CASSGGQGNTEAFF	TGTGCCAGCAGTGGGGGACAGGGGAACACTGAAGCTTTCTTT
TRBV5-6	TRBJ1-1	NA	NA	CASSSDKNTEAFF	TGTGCCAGCAGCTCTGACAAGAACACTGAAGCTTTCTTT
TRBV2	TRBJ1-5	TRBD1	few	CASIGTGFNQPQHF	TGTGCCTCTATTGGGACAGGCTTCAATCAGCCCCAGCATTTT
TRBV10-3	TRBJ2-3	NA	NA	CAISGRDIGTDTQYF	TGTGCCATCTCTGGCCGGGACATCGGGACAGATACGCAGTATTTT
TRBV7-9	TRBJ2-7	NA	NA	CASTFGSYEQYF	TGTGCCAGCACGTTTGGCTCCTACGAGCAGTACTTC
TRBV4-1	TRBJ2-5	NA	few	CASSQDSPPRETQYF	TGCGCCAGCAGCCAAGATTCCCCTCCCCGGGAGACCCAGTACTTC
TRBV10-3	TRBJ1-1	NA	few	CAISWDIMNTEAFF	TGTGCCATCAGTTGGGACATCATGAACACTGAAGCTTTCTTT
TRBV2	TRBJ2-7	NA	few	CASTLGSYEQYF	TGTGCCAGCACTCTAGGGTCCTACGAGCAGTACTTC
TRBV5-6	TRBJ2-7	TRBD1	few	CASSHPDRVWSSYEQYF	TGTGCCAGCAGCCACCCTGACAGGGTGTGGAGCTCCTACGAGCAGTACTTC
TRBV6-1	TRBJ1-2	NA	NA	CASSEHGLRGYTF	TGTGCCAGCAGTGAACACGGGCTGCGGGGCTACACCTTC
TRBV7-7	TRBJ2-5	NA	NA	CASSFGQGQGETQYF	TGTGCTAGCAGCTTCGGGCAGGGTCAGGGAGAGACCCAGTACTTC
TRBV7-2	TRBJ2-3	NA	NA	CASSPSGPATDTQYF	TGTGCCAGCAGCCCCTCCGGCCCCGCCACAGATACGCAGTATTTT
TRBV2	TRBJ1-5	NA	few	CASSSSGPNQPQHF	TGTGCCAGCAGTTCTTCAGGGCCCAATCAGCCCCAGCATTTT